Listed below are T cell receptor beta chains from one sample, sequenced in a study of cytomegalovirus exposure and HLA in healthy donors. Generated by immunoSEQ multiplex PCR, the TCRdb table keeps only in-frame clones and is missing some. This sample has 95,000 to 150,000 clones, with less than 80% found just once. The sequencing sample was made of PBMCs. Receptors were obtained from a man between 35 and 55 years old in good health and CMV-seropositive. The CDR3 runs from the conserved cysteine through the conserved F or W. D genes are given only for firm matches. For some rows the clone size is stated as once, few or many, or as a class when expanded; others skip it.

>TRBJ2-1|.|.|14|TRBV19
TGTGCCAGTAGGCTACGAACGACGACTGGAGAGCAGTTCTTC
CASRLRTTTGEQFF
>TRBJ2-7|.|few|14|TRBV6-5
TGTGCCAGCAGTTACTCGCAGTTGTCTGACGAGCAGTACTTC
CASSYSQLSDEQYF
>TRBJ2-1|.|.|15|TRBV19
TGTGCCAGTAGTAGAGGGTCAGGCAGTGTCAATGAGCAGTTCTTC
CASSRGSGSVNEQFF
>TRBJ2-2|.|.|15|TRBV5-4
TGTGCCAGCAGTTTTACACTAGCGAACACCGGGGAGCTGTTTTTT
CASSFTLANTGELFF
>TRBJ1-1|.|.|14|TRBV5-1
TGCGCCAGCAGCTTGGGAACAATACTACAAACAGCTTTCTTT
CASSLGTILQTAFF
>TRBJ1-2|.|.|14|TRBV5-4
TGTGCCAGCAGCTTGGATGGCGGAAACTATGGCTACACCTTC
CASSLDGGNYGYTF
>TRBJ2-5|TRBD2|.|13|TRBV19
TGTGCCTCAACCGTGGCGGGAGGTGAGACCCAGTACTTC
CASTVAGGETQYF
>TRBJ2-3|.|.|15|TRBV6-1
TGTGCCAGCAGTGATTCCAAAGGGGGGGTAGATACGCAGTATTTT
CASSDSKGGVDTQYF
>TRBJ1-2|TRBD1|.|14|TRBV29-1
TGCAGCGTTTCTGGGACAGGGGGAGCATATGGCTACACCTTC
CSVSGTGGAYGYTF
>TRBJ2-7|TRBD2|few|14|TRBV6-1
TGTGCCAGCAGTGTCGCGCGGGAGACCAACGAGCAGTACTTC
CASSVARETNEQYF
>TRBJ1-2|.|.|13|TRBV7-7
TGTGCCAGCAGCCCCCCGGGGGAGCGTGGCTACACCTTC
CASSPPGERGYTF
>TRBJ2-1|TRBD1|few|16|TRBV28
TGTGCCAGCAGTACTTACAGGGGGCTCTCCTACAATGAGCAGTTCTTC
CASSTYRGLSYNEQFF
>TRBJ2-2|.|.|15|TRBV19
TGTGCCAGTACCTTGGGGCTATCGGTACCCGGGGAGCTGTTTTTT
CASTLGLSVPGELFF
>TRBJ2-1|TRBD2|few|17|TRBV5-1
TGCGCCAGCAGCACGTCGGGGACGGGAGGAGTCTACAATGAGCAGTTCTTC
CASSTSGTGGVYNEQFF
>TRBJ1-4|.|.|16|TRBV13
TGTGCCAGCAGCCTGGCGAGCGGGGTACTTAATGAAAAACTGTTTTTT
CASSLASGVLNEKLFF
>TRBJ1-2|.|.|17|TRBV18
TGTGCCAGCTCACCAAGGCCGGGAGGGGTAGATCTCTATGGCTACACCTTC
CASSPRPGGVDLYGYTF
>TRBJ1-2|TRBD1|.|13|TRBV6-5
TGTGCCAGCAGGACCGGGACAGGGGACGGCTACACCTTC
CASRTGTGDGYTF
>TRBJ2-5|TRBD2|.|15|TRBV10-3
TGTGCCATCAGTGGATCTAGCGGGGGCCAAGAGACCCAGTACTTC
CAISGSSGGQETQYF
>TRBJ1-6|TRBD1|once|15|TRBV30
TGTGCCTGGAGTCGAGGACAGGGGGCAGGTTCACCCCTCCACTTT
CAWSRGQGAGSPLHF
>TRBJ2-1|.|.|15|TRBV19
TGTGCCAGTAGTATGGGCCGGGACAACAACAATGAGCAGTTCTTC
CASSMGRDNNNEQFF
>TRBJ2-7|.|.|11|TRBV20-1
TGCAGTGCACTCACCCGGGACGAGCAGTACTTC
CSALTRDEQYF
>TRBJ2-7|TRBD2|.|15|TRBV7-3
TGTGCCAGCAGCTTGGCGGGAGGGCCCCGTCAAGAGCAGTACTTC
CASSLAGGPRQEQYF
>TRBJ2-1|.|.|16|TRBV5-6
TGTGCCAGCAGCCACTGGACATCAAGCTCCTACAATGAGCAGTTCTTC
CASSHWTSSSYNEQFF
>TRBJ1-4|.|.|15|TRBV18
TGTGCCAGCTCATCTCGTTTTGGCACTAATGAAAAACTGTTTTTT
CASSSRFGTNEKLFF
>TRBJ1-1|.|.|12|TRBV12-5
TGTGCTAGTGGTTTGAGTACAGGCGCCGCTTTCTTT
CASGLSTGAAFF
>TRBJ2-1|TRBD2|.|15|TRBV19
TGTGCCAGTAGTATAAGGCCTAGCGGGAGTGCTGAGCAGTTCTTC
CASSIRPSGSAEQFF
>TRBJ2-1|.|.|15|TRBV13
TGTGCCAGCAGCCCCCCCCGAGCGGGTAACAATGAGCAGTTCTTC
CASSPPRAGNNEQFF
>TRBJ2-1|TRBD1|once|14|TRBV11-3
TGTGCCAGCAGCCCCCCGGACAGGGAGAATGAGCAGTTCTTC
CASSPPDRENEQFF
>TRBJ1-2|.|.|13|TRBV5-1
TGCGCCAGCAGCTTTGAACACCTGGAGGGCTACACCTTC
CASSFEHLEGYTF
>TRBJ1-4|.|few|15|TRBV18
TGTGCCAGCTCCACGGGAGGGGCTGGTAATGAAAAACTGTTTTTT
CASSTGGAGNEKLFF
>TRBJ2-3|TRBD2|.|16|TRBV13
TGTGCCAGCTCTAGCGGGAGGCCCTCTAGCACAGATACGCAGTATTTT
CASSSGRPSSTDTQYF
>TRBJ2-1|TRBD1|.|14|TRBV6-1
TGTGCCAGCAAAAGAGGGGGCGCCGATAATGAGCAGTTCTTC
CASKRGGADNEQFF
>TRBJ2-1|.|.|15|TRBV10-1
TGCGCCAGCAGTGACCGACAGAGCTCCTACAATGAGCAGTTCTTC
CASSDRQSSYNEQFF
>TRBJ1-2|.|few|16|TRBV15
TGTGCCACCAGCAGAGATATGGCCGGGGGGAACTATGGCTACACCTTC
CATSRDMAGGNYGYTF
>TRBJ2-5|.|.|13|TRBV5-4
TGTGCCAGCAGCTTGCGGGGGTCAGGAACCCAGTACTTC
CASSLRGSGTQYF
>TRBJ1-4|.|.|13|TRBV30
TGTGCCTGGACGACAGGATCTAATGAAAAACTGTTTTTT
CAWTTGSNEKLFF
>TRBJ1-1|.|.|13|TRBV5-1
TGCGCCAGCAGGATACAGGGAGTTACTGAAGCTTTCTTT
CASRIQGVTEAFF
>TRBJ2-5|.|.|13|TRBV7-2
TGTGCCAGCAGCTGGGCAGGGTTAGAGACCCAGTACTTC
CASSWAGLETQYF
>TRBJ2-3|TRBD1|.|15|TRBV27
TGTGCCAGCACCGACGACAGGGATAGCACAGATACGCAGTATTTT
CASTDDRDSTDTQYF
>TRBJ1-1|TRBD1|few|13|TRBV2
TGTGCCAGCAGCCGGGACAGGGGTTCTGAAGCTTTCTTT
CASSRDRGSEAFF
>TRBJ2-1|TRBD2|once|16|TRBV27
TGTGCCAGCAGCAGGGCGGGAGGGCCAGTCTACAATGAGCAGTTCTTC
CASSRAGGPVYNEQFF
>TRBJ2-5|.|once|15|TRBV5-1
TGCGCCAGCAGCTCTTCCGGGACTTTCCAAGAGACCCAGTACTTC
CASSSSGTFQETQYF
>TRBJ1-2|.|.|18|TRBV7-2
TGTGCCAGCAGCGACCCGAGGACAGTTTCGGGTCGATCTATTGGCTACACCTTC
CASSDPRTVSGRSIGYTF
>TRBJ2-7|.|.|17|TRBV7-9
TGTGCCAGCAGCTTAGCTGGACAAGTACTTATCCCCTACGAGCAGTACTTC
CASSLAGQVLIPYEQYF
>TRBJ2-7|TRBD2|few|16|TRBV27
TGTGCCAGCAGCAGACTAGCGGGAGGTTCCTCCTACGAGCAGTACTTC
CASSRLAGGSSYEQYF
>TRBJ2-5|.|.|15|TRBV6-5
TGTGCCAGCAGTTACTCAACACTAGCCCAAGAGACCCAGTACTTC
CASSYSTLAQETQYF
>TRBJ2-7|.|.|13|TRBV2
TGTGCCAGCAGTGAACAGGGGATGAACGAGCAGTACTTC
CASSEQGMNEQYF
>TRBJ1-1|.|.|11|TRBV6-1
TGTGCCAGCAGCCCGGGGGGGCCCGCTTTCTTT
CASSPGGPAFF
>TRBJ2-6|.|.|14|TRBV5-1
TGCGCCAGCAGCTTGACAGCTGGGGCCAACGTCCTGACTTTC
CASSLTAGANVLTF
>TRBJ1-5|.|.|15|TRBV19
TGTGCCAGCCTCCCCGGGGGGGGGTCCGGTCAGCCCCAGCATTTT
CASLPGGGSGQPQHF
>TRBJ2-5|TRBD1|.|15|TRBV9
TGTGCCAGCAGCCCCGAGACAGGGAGACAGGAGACCCAGTACTTC
CASSPETGRQETQYF
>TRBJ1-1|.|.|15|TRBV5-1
TGCGCCAGCAGCCCTGTTCAGGGGCGAGGGACTGAAGCTTTCTTT
CASSPVQGRGTEAFF